This T cell receptor beta chain stems from a study of T cells after yellow fever vaccination. Template switching with 5'RACE generated the TCR cDNA and added a universal primer site and UMIs. MiXCR was run by TCRdb on the 5' RACE reads, yielding one entry per CDR3 protein. Of about 10,000 distinct CDR3 sequences in the sample, more than 4% were seen once. Germline CDR1 is SGHRS and CDR2 is YFSETQ. The CDR3 runs to 14 residues. J gave up 4 bases and V 1 base, and 5 bases lay outside the gene matches. Points from the study as a whole: Abundant clonotypes from the bulk population could have been carried over as contaminants into FACS-sorted repertoires.

This clonotype was recorded at least ten times. The TCR sequence derives from a man in his late teens or twenties who received the YFV17D yellow fever vaccine. The chain combines TRBV5-1 with TRBJ2-7; 7 nucleotides match TRBD2. Sample: PBMCs, either bulk or a sorted T-cell subset (CD4+, CD8+, memory, or dextramer-sorted; not recorded which), taken roughly 14 days after the first yellow fever vaccination. Here the CDR3 reads CASSLTLRGYEQYF. The CDR3 DNA reads TGCGCCAGCAGCTTGACATTGCGGGGGTACGAGCAGTACTTC.